The T cell receptor (beta chain) described here comes from a study of blood T cell repertoires in COVID-19 (dated by TCRdb to the early 2020s). A note on the overall study: Samples from collaborators originated in the United States, Italy and Spain and spanned both the acute and convalescent phases of COVID-19. The material from the prospective study consisted of cDNA or gDNA derived from T cells, B-cell-depleted T cells, or PBMCs. Subjects who had been exposed to COVID-19, were actively infected with it, or had recovered from it provided the deeply sampled blood TCRbeta repertoires that made up the dataset. The repertoires were released in a freely available public database intended as a resource for research on the immune response to SARS-CoV-2. The samples were drawn from two sources: the first 160 participants of the ongoing ImmuneRACE study, and 950 to 1,500 subjects contributed by 6 global collaborators. The sample metadata nearly always contained a de-identified subject ID, COVID-19 status, age in years and sex. Where HLA class I and class II types were available, the types were taken from metadata supplied by the sample provider, not from assay-based typing. The full study reports these points: How much clinical and demographic metadata was included differed by source and by participant, and the metadata was provided uncurated.

The immunoSEQ Assay, a bias-controlled multiplex PCR, was used to amplify TCRbeta CDR3 regions from genomic DNA. The original pipeline was this. The number of nucleated cells in each sample was estimated by amplification of reference gene primers within the assay. To quantify the absolute abundance of each unique TCRbeta CDR3 rearrangement, sequence reads were collapsed and filtered. For each sample, productive Simpson clonality was calculated as the square root of Simpson's diversity index over productive rearrangements. This immuneACCESS table, as held by TCRdb, lists in-frame sequences with V and J called but not all clones. Of the missing ones, under half trace to an unresolved V gene in checked studies; the others have no known cause. The DNA gave D and trimming, while V, J and clone size come from that table. The sample records about 240,000 clones, about nine tenths of which are singletons. The top ten constitute about 2.5% of the sample.

Germline trimming: 5 bases from V, 1 base from J; junction bases outside gene matches: 2. For CDR1 and CDR2, the germline V gene (reference sequence) lists LNHDA and SQIVND. The cysteine opens and the phenylalanine closes a CDR3 of 14 amino acids. Kept here is only the CDR3 DNA, which spans 42 bases and is read in frame from base 1. Participants in the prospective study were enrolled through a virtual design, were aged about 18 to 89 years, and lived in approximately 25 United States geographic areas. In the prospective study, cohorts were assigned on the basis of participant-reported clinical history obtained from a screening survey and a study questionnaire. Each participant in the prospective study had whole blood, serum and a nasopharyngeal or oropharyngeal swab collected by mobile phlebotomists. Over a roughly two-month period, participants in the prospective study had the option of providing additional blood draws and questionnaires. Before DNA extraction, prospective study blood samples were shipped either frozen or at room temperature.

In the case of this clone: This receptor's antigen is unknown. The record has no base qualities; no much larger clone is one base away.

The TCR comes from a woman under 40 with acute COVID-19. The sequencing sample was made of PBMCs or T cells enriched from blood (not recorded which). Recombination joined TRBV19 with TRBJ2-3, and 8 junctional nucleotides match TRBD2. The DNA sequence follows: TGTGCCAGTAGTTTTAGCGGGGGCACAGATACGCAGTATTTT. It is translated as CASSFSGGTDTQYF.